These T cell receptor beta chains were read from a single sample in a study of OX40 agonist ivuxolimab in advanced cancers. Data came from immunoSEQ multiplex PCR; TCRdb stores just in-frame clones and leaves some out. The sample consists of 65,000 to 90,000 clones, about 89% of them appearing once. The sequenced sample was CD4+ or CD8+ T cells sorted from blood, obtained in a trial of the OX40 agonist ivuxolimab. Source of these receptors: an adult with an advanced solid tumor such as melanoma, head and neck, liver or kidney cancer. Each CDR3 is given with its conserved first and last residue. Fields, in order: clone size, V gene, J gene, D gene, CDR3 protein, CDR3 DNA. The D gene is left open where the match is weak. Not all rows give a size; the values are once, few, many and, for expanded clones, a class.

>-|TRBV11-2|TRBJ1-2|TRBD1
CASSLLASGQGAPGYTF
TGTGCCAGCAGCTTACTTGCCTCGGGACAGGGGGCGCCTGGCTACACCTTC
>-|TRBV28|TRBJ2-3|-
CASSSPSTDTQYF
TGTGCCAGCAGTTCCCCTAGCACAGATACGCAGTATTTT
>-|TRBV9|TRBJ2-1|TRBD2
CASSAVAGGLANEQFF
TGTGCCAGCAGCGCTGTAGCGGGGGGGTTGGCAAATGAGCAGTTCTTC
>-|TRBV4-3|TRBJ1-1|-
CASSQLTQGPRSEAFF
TGCGCCAGCAGCCAACTGACCCAGGGCCCCCGGTCTGAAGCTTTCTTT
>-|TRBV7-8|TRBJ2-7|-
CASSPWTGLKEGEQYF
TGTGCCAGCAGCCCCTGGACTGGACTGAAAGAAGGCGAGCAGTACTTC
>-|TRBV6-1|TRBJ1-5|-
CASSELRASNQPQHF
TGTGCCAGCAGTGAACTGAGGGCCAGCAATCAGCCCCAGCATTTT
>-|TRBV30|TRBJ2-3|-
CAWSHGPLAGDTQYF
TGTGCCTGGAGTCACGGGCCACTGGCTGGAGATACGCAGTATTTT
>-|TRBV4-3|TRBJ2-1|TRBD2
CASSQVLMRGGPYNEQFF
TGCGCCAGCAGCCAAGTGCTGATGCGGGGGGGCCCGTACAATGAGCAGTTCTTC
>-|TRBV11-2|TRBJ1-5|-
CASSLAGSQPQHF
TGTGCCAGCAGCTTGGCGGGTTCTCAGCCCCAGCATTTT
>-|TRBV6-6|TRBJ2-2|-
CASSSNTGELFF
TGTGCCAGCAGTTCGAACACCGGGGAGCTGTTTTTT
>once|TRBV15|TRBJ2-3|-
CATSTGTNLVGTDTQYF
TGTGCCACCAGCACCGGGACCAACCTTGTGGGGACAGATACGCAGTATTTT
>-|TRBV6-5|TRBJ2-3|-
CASSYLVSPDTQYF
TGTGCCAGCAGTTACTTGGTATCGCCGGATACGCAGTATTTT
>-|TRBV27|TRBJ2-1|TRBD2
CASTLSGGAIYEQFF
TGTGCCAGCACCCTTAGCGGGGGGGCTATCTATGAGCAGTTCTTC
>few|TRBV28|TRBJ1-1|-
CASKYGGGMNTEAFF
TGTGCCAGCAAATACGGTGGGGGCATGAACACTGAAGCTTTCTTT
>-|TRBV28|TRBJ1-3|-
CASSFWSSGNTIYF
TGTGCCAGCAGTTTCTGGAGCTCTGGAAACACCATATATTTT
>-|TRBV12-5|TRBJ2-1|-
CASGLYWRGASYNEQFF
TGTGCTAGTGGTTTGTACTGGCGGGGCGCCTCCTACAATGAGCAGTTCTTC
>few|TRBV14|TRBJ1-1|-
CASSLGTVGTEAFF
TGTGCCAGCAGCCTGGGGACGGTTGGTACTGAAGCTTTCTTT
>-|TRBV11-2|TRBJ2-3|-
CASSLAADTQYF
TGTGCCAGCAGCTTAGCCGCAGATACGCAGTATTTT
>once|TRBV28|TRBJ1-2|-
CASNFRYHGYTF
TGTGCCAGCAATTTCAGATATCATGGCTACACCTTC
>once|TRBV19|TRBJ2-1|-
CASSPTPGSYNEQFF
TGTGCCAGTAGTCCAACCCCCGGCTCCTACAATGAGCAGTTCTTC
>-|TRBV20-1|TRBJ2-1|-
CSARKGREQFF
TGCAGTGCTAGAAAGGGGCGTGAGCAGTTCTTC
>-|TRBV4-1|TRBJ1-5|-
CASSQGPGSNQPQHF
TGCGCCAGCAGCCAAGGGCCAGGTAGCAATCAGCCCCAGCATTTT
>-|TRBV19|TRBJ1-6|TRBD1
CASKQSWGQGFSPLHF
TGTGCCAGTAAGCAAAGTTGGGGACAGGGTTTTTCACCCCTCCACTTT
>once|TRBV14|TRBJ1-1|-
CASSSGRVYTEAFF
TGTGCCAGCAGCAGCGGGAGGGTTTACACTGAAGCTTTCTTT
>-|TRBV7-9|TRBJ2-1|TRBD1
CASTLGQGLHEQFF
TGTGCCAGCACTTTAGGACAGGGGTTACATGAGCAGTTCTTC
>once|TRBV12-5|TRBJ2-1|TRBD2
CASGFLRLAGGPLSSYNEQFF
TGTGCTAGTGGTTTCCTTCGACTAGCGGGAGGTCCCCTGAGCTCCTACAATGAGCAGTTCTTC
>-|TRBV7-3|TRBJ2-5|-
CASSLRAPWAGRGETQYF
TGTGCCAGCAGCTTAAGGGCACCCTGGGCAGGGAGAGGGGAGACCCAGTACTTC
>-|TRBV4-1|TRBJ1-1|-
CASSQRDSPNTEAFF
TGCGCCAGCAGCCAAAGAGACAGCCCGAACACTGAAGCTTTCTTT
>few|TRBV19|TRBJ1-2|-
CASSSRQTYGYTF
TGTGCCAGTAGTTCGCGACAGACCTATGGCTACACCTTC
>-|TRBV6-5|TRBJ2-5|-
CASSYNVDDETQYF
TGTGCCAGCAGTTACAACGTAGATGATGAGACCCAGTACTTC
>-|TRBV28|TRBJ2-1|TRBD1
CASSLWTGPYNEQFF
TGTGCCAGCAGTCTTTGGACAGGGCCCTACAATGAGCAGTTCTTC
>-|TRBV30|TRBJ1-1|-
CAWSQSDEAFF
TGTGCCTGGAGCCAATCAGATGAAGCTTTCTTT
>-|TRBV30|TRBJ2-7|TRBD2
CAWSSLLAGDYEQYF
TGTGCCTGGAGTTCGCTCCTAGCGGGAGATTACGAGCAGTACTTC
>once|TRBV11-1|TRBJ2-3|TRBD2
CASSLDRGGYTQYF
TGTGCCAGCAGCTTAGACCGGGGGGGTTATACGCAGTATTTT
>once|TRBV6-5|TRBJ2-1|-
CASSYSYIYNEQFF
TGTGCCAGCAGTTACTCCTATATCTACAATGAGCAGTTCTTC
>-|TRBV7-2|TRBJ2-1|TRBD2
CASSLGLAGTEQFF
TGTGCCAGCAGCTTAGGGTTAGCGGGGACTGAGCAGTTCTTC
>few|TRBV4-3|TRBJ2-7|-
CASSQDPLVTYEQYF
TGCGCCAGCAGCCAAGATCCGCTGGTAACCTACGAGCAGTACTTC
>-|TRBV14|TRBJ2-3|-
CASSQGNSVLSTDTQYF
TGTGCCAGCAGCCAAGGGAACTCCGTCCTGAGCACAGATACGCAGTATTTT
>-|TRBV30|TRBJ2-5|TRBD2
CAWDIAGGQETQYF
TGTGCCTGGGATATAGCGGGGGGACAAGAGACCCAGTACTTC
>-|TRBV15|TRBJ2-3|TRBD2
CATSGTSGRESTDTQYF
TGTGCCACCAGTGGGACTAGCGGGAGAGAAAGCACAGATACGCAGTATTTT
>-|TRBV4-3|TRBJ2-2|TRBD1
CASSQERTGVGELFF
TGCGCCAGCAGCCAAGAGAGAACAGGGGTCGGGGAGCTGTTTTTT
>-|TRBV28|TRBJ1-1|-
CASSSPRRPNTEAFF
TGTGCCAGCAGTTCCCCCAGGAGACCGAACACTGAAGCTTTCTTT
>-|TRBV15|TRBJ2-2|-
CATSSGTTGELFF
TGTGCCACCAGCAGTGGGACCACCGGGGAGCTGTTTTTT
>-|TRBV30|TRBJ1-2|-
CACGGNYGYTF
TGTGCCTGCGGCGGGAACTATGGCTACACCTTC
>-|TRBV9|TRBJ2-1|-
CASSDDYNEQFF
TGTGCCAGCAGCGACGATTACAATGAGCAGTTCTTC
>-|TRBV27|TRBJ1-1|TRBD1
CASRKTGGSAEAFF
TGTGCCAGCAGAAAGACAGGGGGCAGCGCTGAAGCTTTCTTT
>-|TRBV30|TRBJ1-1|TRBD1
CAWRGRGYGAFF
TGTGCCTGGAGGGGCAGGGGGTATGGTGCTTTCTTT
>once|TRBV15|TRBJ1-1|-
CATSRDRQSEAFF
TGTGCCACCAGCAGAGATCGTCAGAGTGAAGCTTTCTTT
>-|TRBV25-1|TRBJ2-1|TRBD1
CASSARQGYNEQFF
TGTGCCAGCAGTGCCAGACAGGGATACAATGAGCAGTTCTTC
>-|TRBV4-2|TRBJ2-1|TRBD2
CASSQDFSGVINEQFF
TGTGCCAGCAGCCAAGATTTCAGCGGGGTGATTAATGAGCAGTTCTTC
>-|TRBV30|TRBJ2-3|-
CAWSESGRFTDTQYF
TGTGCCTGGAGTGAGAGCGGAAGATTTACAGATACGCAGTATTTT